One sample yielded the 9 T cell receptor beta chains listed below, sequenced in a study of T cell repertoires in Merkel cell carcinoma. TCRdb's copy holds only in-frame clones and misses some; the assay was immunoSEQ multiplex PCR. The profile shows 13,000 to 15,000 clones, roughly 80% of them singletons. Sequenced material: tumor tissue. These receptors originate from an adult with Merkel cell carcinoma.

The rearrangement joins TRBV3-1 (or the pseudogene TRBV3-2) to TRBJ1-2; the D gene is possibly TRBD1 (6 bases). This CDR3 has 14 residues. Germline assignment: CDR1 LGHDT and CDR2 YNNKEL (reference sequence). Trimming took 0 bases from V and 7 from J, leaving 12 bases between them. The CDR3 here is CASSQDDRFAGYTF. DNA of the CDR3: TGTGCCAGCAGCCAAGATGACAGGTTTGCTGGCTACACCTTC.

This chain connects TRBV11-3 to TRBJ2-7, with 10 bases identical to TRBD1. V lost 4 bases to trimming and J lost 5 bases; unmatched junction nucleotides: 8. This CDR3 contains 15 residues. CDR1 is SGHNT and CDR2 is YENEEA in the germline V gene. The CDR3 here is CASSSDRGRGNEQYF. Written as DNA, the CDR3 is TGTGCCAGCAGCTCCGACAGGGGGCGCGGTAACGAGCAGTACTTC. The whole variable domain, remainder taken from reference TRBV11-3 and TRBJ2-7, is EAGVVQSPRYKIIEKKQPVAFWCNPISGHNTLYWYLQNLGQGPELLIRYENEEAVDDSQLPKDRFSAERLKGVDSTLKIQPAELGDSAVYLCASSSDRGRGNEQYFGPGTRLTVT.

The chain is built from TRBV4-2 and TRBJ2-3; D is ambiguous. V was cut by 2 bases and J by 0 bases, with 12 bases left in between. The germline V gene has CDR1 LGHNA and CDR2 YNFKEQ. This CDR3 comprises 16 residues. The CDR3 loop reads CASSQLKATSTDTQYF. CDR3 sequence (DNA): TGTGCCAGCAGCCAACTGAAAGCGACTAGCACAGATACGCAGTATTTT.

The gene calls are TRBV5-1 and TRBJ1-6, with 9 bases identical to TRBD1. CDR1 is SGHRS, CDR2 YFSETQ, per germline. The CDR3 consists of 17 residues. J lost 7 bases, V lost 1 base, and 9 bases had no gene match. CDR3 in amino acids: CASSLFPGQGQNSPLHF. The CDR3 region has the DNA TGCGCCAGCAGCTTGTTTCCGGGACAGGGACAGAATTCACCCCTCCACTTT.

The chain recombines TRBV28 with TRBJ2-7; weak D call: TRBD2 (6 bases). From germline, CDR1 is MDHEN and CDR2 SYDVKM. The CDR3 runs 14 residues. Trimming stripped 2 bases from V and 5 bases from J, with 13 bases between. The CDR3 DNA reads TGTGCCAGCAGTTTAGCTAGCGCGATTGACGAGCAGTACTTC. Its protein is CASSLASAIDEQYF.

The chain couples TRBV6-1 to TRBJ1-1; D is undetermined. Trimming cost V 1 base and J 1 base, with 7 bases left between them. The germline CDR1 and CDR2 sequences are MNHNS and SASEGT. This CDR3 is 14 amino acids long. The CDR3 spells CASSEEMTNTEAFF. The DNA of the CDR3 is TGTGCCAGCAGTGAAGAGATGACGAACACTGAAGCTTTCTTT.

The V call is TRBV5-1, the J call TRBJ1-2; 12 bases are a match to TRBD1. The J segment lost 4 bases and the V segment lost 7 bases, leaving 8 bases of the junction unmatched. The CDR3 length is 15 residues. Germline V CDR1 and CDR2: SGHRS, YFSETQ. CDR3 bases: TGCGCCAGCTCGGGACAGGGGGCTGGTGGCTATGGCTACACCTTC. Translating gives CASSGQGAGGYGYTF.

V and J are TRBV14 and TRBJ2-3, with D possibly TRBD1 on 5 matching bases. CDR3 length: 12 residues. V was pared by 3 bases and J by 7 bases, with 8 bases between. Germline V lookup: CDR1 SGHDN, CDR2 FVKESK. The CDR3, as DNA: TGTGCCAGCAGCCAGGGGCGATATACGCAGTATTTT. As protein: CASSQGRYTQYF.

The chain's CDR3 is CASSLFIAGVEQYF. The CDR3 region has the DNA TGTGCCAGCAGCTTATTTATAGCGGGAGTCGAGCAGTACTTC. This rearrangement joins TRBV7-8 to TRBJ2-7; TRBD2 matches at 9 bases. Germline V gives CDR1 SGHVS, CDR2 FQNEAQ. This CDR3 comprises 14 residues. Trimming took 2 bases from V and 6 from J; bases not matched to a gene: 5.